This T cell receptor beta chain came from a study of T cells in Graves' hyperthyroidism and ophthalmopathy (dated by TCRdb to about 2019). Background on the whole study: Peripheral blood was collected at initial diagnosis, before any treatment. To identify TCR V-J signatures that set the groups apart, the researchers used a discovery cohort of approximately 98 patients, made up of under 50 with Graves' ophthalmopathy and 55 to 65 with stable Graves' hyperthyroidism. The study also compared thyroid tissue and blood T-cell repertoires from several Graves' hyperthyroidism patients. Prospective prediction of ophthalmopathy was tested in an independent validation cohort of approximately 18 hyperthyroidism patients and 17 patients who later progressed to ophthalmopathy. The paper reports TCR Vbeta CDR3 sequencing of over 120 peripheral blood samples: over 40 ophthalmopathy, under 80 hyperthyroidism and approximately 17 progressor patients. Once sampling was done, hyperthyroidism patients were given methimazole at a starting dose of 30 mg daily, whereas ophthalmopathy patients were given high-dose intravenous methylprednisolone. The 90 to 100 discovery patients were randomly divided into training and test sets at a 7:3 ratio.

The research as a whole found: A model built on a 13 V-J signature distinguished ophthalmopathy from stable hyperthyroidism, reaching about 88% sensitivity and 81.08% specificity in cross-validation and 80%/75% in testing. Sample size was not statistically predetermined, and blinding of investigators to group allocation was not performed. In validation, the model predicted progression to ophthalmopathy with around 71% sensitivity and about 72% specificity, a median of 6.5 months before onset. Most expanded thyroid clonotypes (frequency above 0.001) were also found in blood, which suggests that blood repertoires may mirror thyroid immune responses.

Amplification of TCR beta CDR3 regions was carried out from RNA transcripts. For the first round of RT-PCR on the TCR CDR3, the HTBI primer set was used together with the Qiagen OneStep RT-PCR kit. The libraries were constructed in a second round of multiplex PCR and then size-selected and purified. The libraries were sequenced on an Illumina HiSeq2000 using paired-end 100 bp reads. Concerning the study's data processing: SOAPnuke was used to process the raw data, removing reads that contained adapters or uncalled bases, had a mean Phred below 15, or lacked an exact match to the constant primer or identifier. COPE v1.2.5 was used to merge high-quality paired reads, and clonotypes were defined as unique nucleotide sequences. Clonotypes were aligned to IMGT TRBV, TRBD and TRBJ reference segments using MiTCR v1.1. Analysis was restricted to V-J combinations with a frequency above 0.0001, which covered roughly 99% of repertoires. The TCS score was defined as the ratio of F50 (clonal expansion) to E x V (chaos), calculated using BLOSUM62-based TCRdist between CDR3 peptides within each V-J. Welch's t-statistics and random forest reduced around 550 V-J features to some 14, which were used in a naive Bayes classifier (R e1071). TCRdb itself trimmed the public reads at Q25 with fastp, ran MiXCR and retained productive beta chains. Merged by CDR3 protein, the rows form single entries marked with the most common genes and DNA. The V and J calls come from TCRdb's annotation, not from the publication. The sample table shows around 240,000 distinct CDR3 sequences, and less than 15% are seen once. The ten largest clonotypes hold about an eighth of the sample.

In its sample, this clonotype was seen many times. The specificity of this receptor is unknown. Qualities for individual bases were not recorded, and no much larger clone is one base off. Between the V and J ends, shortened by 3 bases and 1 base respectively, the junction contains 9 bases. The CDR3 covers 14 residues, taking in both the cysteine and the phenylalanine. Only the CDR3 DNA is retained, 42 bases long and in frame from the first base. The hyperthyroidism patients were between 18 and 65 years old and newly diagnosed, with a disease duration of less than 2 months. Exclusion was applied to patients with uncontrolled infections, other autoimmune diseases, pregnancy or lactation. Diagnoses were based on clinical symptoms, serum thyroxine and TRAb, thyroid ultrasound and orbital computed tomography. Blood from progressor patients was drawn when they were first diagnosed with hyperthyroidism, before any ophthalmopathy symptoms appeared. PBMCs were isolated from roughly 10 ml of fresh peripheral blood by Ficoll-Paque density gradient centrifugation. Patients classed as progressors first received a Graves' hyperthyroidism diagnosis and then went on to develop ophthalmopathy during follow-up. Trizol reagent was used to extract total RNA, and RNA quality was then checked on an Agilent 2100 Bioanalyzer.

This sequence uses TRBV12-3 or TRBV12-4 and TRBJ1-1; TRBD1 is perhaps the D gene, given 5 matching bases. The sequence came from a woman in her 40s with Graves' hyperthyroidism that later progressed to Graves' ophthalmopathy. The sample consisted of blood. CDR3 sequence: CASSLMGENTEAFF. The DNA sequence is as follows: TGTGCCAGCAGTTTGATGGGGGAGAACACTGAAGCTTTCTTT.